This T cell receptor (beta chain) appears in the sequencing data of a study of T cells in Graves' hyperthyroidism and ophthalmopathy. Overall study findings and caveats: Blood also contained most expanded thyroid clonotypes above 0.001. In validation, the model predicted ophthalmopathy. These predictions came a median about 6.5 months before onset.

It was RNA transcripts that yielded the amplified TCR beta CDR3 regions. A set of HTBI primers served as the primers for a first-round RT-PCR of the TCR CDR3. TCRdb recomputed calls from the multiplex PCR reads with MiXCR, one row per CDR3 protein. The data hold approximately 600,000 distinct CDR3 sequences, with about 15% observed a single time. V was clipped by 10 bases and J by 6 bases, with 15 bases between them. The CDR3 contains 12 residues. Germline V gene sequence: CDR1 LNHDA, CDR2 SQIVND (reference sequence). Lactation, pregnancy, other autoimmune disease or uncontrolled infection excluded patients. PBMCs came from around 9.7 ml fresh peripheral blood. This clonotype was detected many times. Its cognate antigen is unknown.

The clonotype comes from a woman in her twenties or thirties with Graves' hyperthyroidism that later progressed to Graves' ophthalmopathy. This chain links TRBV19 with TRBJ1-1; possible D gene TRBD1, 5 bases. Material: blood. CDR3: CATLGEKAEAFF. DNA for the CDR3: TGTGCCACGCTGGGGGAAAAGGCTGAAGCTTTCTTT.